A selection of T cell receptor beta chains follows, all from one sample in a study of shared clonotypes between healthy human individuals. Clones were sequenced by immunoSEQ multiplex PCR, and TCRdb holds only the in-frame ones, with some missing. The table records approximately 2.1 million clones, over 90% of them present only once. The sample comprised naive CD4+ T cells from PBMCs. The source of these receptors is a man between 18 and 35 years old in good health. Some clones in this sample may be carry-over from other donors' samples. The conserved cysteine and the conserved F or W are not part of the CDR3 here. Fields, in order: clone size, V gene, D gene, CDR3 protein. D genes are given only for firm matches. For some rows the clone size is stated as once, few or many, or as a class when expanded; others skip it.

>few|TRBV28|-
ASSPSGTPSNQPQH
>-|TRBV6-6|-
ASSYSSRYTGELF
>-|TRBV18|TRBD1
ASSPGQGDEQY
>-|TRBV13|-
ASSFMAGVAVYNEQF
>once|TRBV5-1|-
ASSLGHPNTGELF
>-|TRBV4-1|-
ASSQDIGRGEKLF
>-|TRBV5-8|TRBD2
ASSLPREGWGHRTYEQY
>-|TRBV11-3|TRBD1
ASSPGQGLEGYNEQF
>-|TRBV30|TRBD2
AWSSGSSYNEQF
>-|TRBV7-2|-
ASSLGPFANTGELF
>-|TRBV5-1|-
ASSPGGAVRAGYT
>-|TRBV7-9|TRBD2
ASSLVAGGLREQF
>-|TRBV9|TRBD2
ASSAGTNNNEQF
>-|TRBV4-3|TRBD2
ASSAGLAGGYTDTQY
>-|TRBV19|TRBD1
ASSVLTGGRSQPQH
>-|TRBV28|-
ASSPLGGQINQPQH
>-|TRBV6-1|-
ASSDTGFRNQPQH
>-|TRBV10-2|-
ASSDFYGYT
>-|TRBV9|TRBD1
ASSGTGVNTEAF
>-|TRBV7-3|-
ASTQGTGLGNEQF
>-|TRBV5-4|TRBD1
ASSLGQGADGYT
>-|TRBV10-2|TRBD1
ASTRDRGI
>once|TRBV11-2|-
ASSLIGGSPRSEQY
>-|TRBV29-1|TRBD2
SAGAGALTDTQY
>-|TRBV5-1|TRBD1
ASSLGDRGEKLF
>-|TRBV5-1|TRBD2
ASSSGSGTSSYNEQF
>-|TRBV5-1|TRBD2
ASSFNRLAGYNEQF
>-|TRBV5-1|TRBD1
ASSTGTVYEQY
>-|TRBV6-6|-
ASSYSGLQGQF
>-|TRBV28|TRBD2
ASRVPGLAGVYEQY
>once|TRBV7-2|-
ASSLVGPEQY
>-|TRBV19|-
ASSVRGAPQF
>-|TRBV6-5|-
ASSRPGGSYEQY
>-|TRBV28|-
ASSLGTPLYGYT
>-|TRBV28|TRBD1
ASRWDRGNQPQH
>-|TRBV7-9|-
ASSLVGSGRMNTEAF
>-|TRBV19|-
ASSFRTGSGANVLT
>-|TRBV2|-
ASSDGVSTEAF
>-|TRBV6-5|TRBD2
ASSVSGGRDTQY
>-|TRBV6-6|TRBD2
ASSYGTSGAQETQY
>-|TRBV25-1|-
ASSDARTASNEKLF
>-|TRBV13|-
ASSFNYPRSGERGNEQF
>-|TRBV6-1|-
ASSETAGGAQPQH
>-|TRBV19|-
ASSIERYNEQF
>-|TRBV6-5|TRBD1
ASSYGTGVYEQY
>-|TRBV7-9|-
ASSTRKITDTQY
>-|TRBV18|-
ASSPRNQGGTDTQY
>-|TRBV27|-
ASSFGVGELF
>-|TRBV6-1|TRBD1
ASSDLRDRGFGEAF
>-|TRBV2|TRBD1
ASSNTGDTEAF
>-|TRBV28|-
ASSPGLKGADTQY
>-|TRBV14|-
ASSQDWGEVQETQY